The rows below give T cell receptor beta chains drawn from one sample of a study of T-cell memory formation after mild COVID-19. TCRdb redid the calling of the 5' RACE reads with MiXCR, one entry per CDR3 protein. The sample lists 150,000 to 200,000 distinct CDR3 sequences; around 15% were seen once. Sequenced sample: PBMCs or a T cell subset sorted from them (not recorded which). The receptors derive from an adult woman who had mild COVID-19 (a few samples of this study predate the infection). Cell type and time point are not known. CDR3s include the opening cysteine and the closing phenylalanine or tryptophan. A D gene is named only where the DNA matches it firmly. Size values are once, few and many counts, or a class for expanded clones, and some rows have none.

D gene	V gene	J gene	clone size	CDR3 DNA	CDR3 protein
TRBD2	TRBV7-6	TRBJ2-7	few	TGTGCCAGCAGGTCGACTAGCGGGGGGTTCTACGAGCAGTACTTC	CASRSTSGGFYEQYF
NA	TRBV27	TRBJ2-7	many	TGTGCCAGCAGTCCCCCCGGCCGGGGGGAGCAGTACTTC	CASSPPGRGEQYF
NA	TRBV30	TRBJ2-1	few	TGTGCCTGGAGTTTTAGGTCTGACAATGAGCAGTTCTTC	CAWSFRSDNEQFF
TRBD2	TRBV5-1	TRBJ2-7	NA	TGCGCCAGCAGCTTGGAAGGGACGAGGCTAGCGGTCTCCTACGAGCAGTACTTC	CASSLEGTRLAVSYEQYF
NA	TRBV5-1	TRBJ2-1	NA	TGCGCCAGCAGCTTGGCCCTACAGGGCAATGAGCAGTTCTTC	CASSLALQGNEQFF
NA	TRBV12-3/TRBV12-4	TRBJ2-3	few	TGTGCCAGCAGCCCAGGGGGGCTGGGAGATACGCAGTATTTT	CASSPGGLGDTQYF
NA	TRBV7-2	TRBJ2-3	NA	TGTGCCAGCAGCCCTCTCGACAGGATAAGCACAGATACGCAGTATTTT	CASSPLDRISTDTQYF
NA	TRBV18	TRBJ1-1	NA	TGTGCCAGCTCACAGGGGCTCTACACTGAAGCTTTCTTT	CASSQGLYTEAFF
NA	TRBV14	TRBJ1-2	NA	TGTGCCAGCAGCCAAGACAGCTTTGTCGGCTATGGCTACACCTTC	CASSQDSFVGYGYTF
TRBD2	TRBV12-3/TRBV12-4	TRBJ2-3	NA	TGTGCCAGCAGACTAGCGGGAGGGGCAGATACGCAGTATTTT	CASRLAGGADTQYF
NA	TRBV7-9	TRBJ2-7	few	TGTGCCAGCAGCGTCCCGGGGCAGAGCTCCTACGAGCAGTACTTC	CASSVPGQSSYEQYF
NA	TRBV3-1	TRBJ1-2	NA	TGTGCCAGCAGCCAAGTTGGGGGGCATAATGGCTACACCTTC	CASSQVGGHNGYTF
NA	TRBV18	TRBJ2-4	NA	TGTGCCAGCTCACCACCCGGCCCCCCGCTAGCCAAAAACATTCAGTACTTC	CASSPPGPPLAKNIQYF
NA	TRBV7-8	TRBJ1-3	NA	TGTGCCAGCAGCTTAATAGGGCTTTACAACACCATATATTTT	CASSLIGLYNTIYF
NA	TRBV12-3/TRBV12-4	TRBJ2-3	NA	TGTGCCAGCAATGTAGGACTCCACCCTAGCACAGATACGCAGTATTTT	CASNVGLHPSTDTQYF
NA	TRBV6-5	TRBJ2-2	NA	TGTGCCAGCAATCTAGGGATCCGGGGCGGTTGGGCCGGGGAGCTGTTTTTT	CASNLGIRGGWAGELFF
NA	TRBV7-9	TRBJ2-1	NA	TGTGCCAGCATGCTACTAAGGATAGGAGTCAGTGGCCACAATGAGCAGTTCTTC	CASMLLRIGVSGHNEQFF
NA	TRBV7-2	TRBJ1-6	NA	TGTGCCAGCAGCTTAGGGGCAGGAAAGAGTTCACCCCTCCACTTT	CASSLGAGKSSPLHF
NA	TRBV23-1	TRBJ2-3	NA	TGCGCCAGCAGTCCCTTGGTTCGACAGCTAATCACAGATACGCAGTATTTT	CASSPLVRQLITDTQYF
NA	TRBV6-4	TRBJ2-1	few	TGTGCCAGCACTCCAAGGCCCTCGGGCTCCTACAATGAGCAGTTCTTC	CASTPRPSGSYNEQFF
TRBD1	TRBV5-1	TRBJ1-2	NA	TGCGCCAGCAGCCTCGGGACAGAGGTCTATGGCTACACCTTC	CASSLGTEVYGYTF
NA	TRBV24-1	TRBJ2-6	NA	TGTGCCACCAGTGATTTTCAATCCCCCTTGGCCAACGTCCTGACTTTC	CATSDFQSPLANVLTF
NA	TRBV11-2	TRBJ2-3	few	TGTGCCAGCAGCTCCCCCCCCACAGATACGCAGTATTTT	CASSSPPTDTQYF
TRBD1	TRBV12-3/TRBV12-4	TRBJ1-2	few	TGTGCCAGCAGCCCCCGACAGGGAAGCTATGGCTACACCTTC	CASSPRQGSYGYTF
NA	TRBV6-6	TRBJ2-1	few	TGTGCCACCAGAGGGCGGGTCGACAATGAGCAGTTCTTC	CATRGRVDNEQFF
NA	TRBV6-2/TRBV6-3	TRBJ1-1	NA	TGTGCCAGCAGTTACATTAGGCAGACTGAAGCTTTCTTT	CASSYIRQTEAFF
NA	TRBV6-2/TRBV6-3	TRBJ2-7	NA	TGTGCCAGCAGCCCCGTTGTTCCCCCCCACGAGCAGTACTTC	CASSPVVPPHEQYF
NA	TRBV5-1	TRBJ1-4	NA	TGCGCCAGCAGCACCTCCCGGGACGGGTTCGAAAAACTGTTTTTT	CASSTSRDGFEKLFF